Shown below are 29 T cell receptor beta chains from a single sample sequenced in a study of OX40 agonist ivuxolimab in advanced cancers. The repertoire was sequenced with immunoSEQ multiplex PCR; TCRdb's copy has only in-frame clones and lacks some. There are about 61,000 clones in the sample; roughly 86% occur only once, and 1.2% lies in the top ten. This specimen was CD4+ or CD8+ T cells sorted from blood, taken in a trial of the OX40 agonist ivuxolimab. Source of these receptors: an adult with an advanced solid tumor such as melanoma, head and neck, liver or kidney cancer.

The chain is built from TRBV5-1 and TRBJ2-7; D may be TRBD2 (6 bases). Germline V gene data show CDR1 as SGHRS and CDR2 as YFSETQ. This CDR3 spans 14 amino acids. Trimming took off 4 bases at V and 2 bases at J, with 13 bases between the two ends. CDR3 in DNA: TGCGCCAGCAGCCCCTCCCGGGGGACCTACGAGCAGTACTTC. Residues: CASSPSRGTYEQYF.

This clone was found a few times. CDR3 coding DNA: TGTGCCAGCAGTAGTTCAGGATCTGAAGCTTTCTTT. Translated: CASSSSGSEAFF. V and J are TRBV2 and TRBJ1-1; D unclear. The V end lost 5 bases, the J end lost 6 bases, and 10 bases lay between the germline ends. The CDR3 length is 12 residues. Germline V gives CDR1 SNHLY, CDR2 FYNNEI. The variable domain in full, with the rest retrieved from reference TRBV2 and TRBJ1-1, is EPEVTQTPSHQVTQMGQEVILRCVPISNHLYFYWYRQILGQKVEFLVSFYNNEISEKSEIFDDQFSVERPDGSNFTLKIRSTKLEDSAMYFCASSSSGSEAFFGQGTRLTVV.

This clone was seen a few times. V and J are TRBV19 and TRBJ1-4, with TRBD1 identical over 7 bases. Germline V gene sequence: CDR1 LNHDA, CDR2 SQIVND (reference sequence). The V segment lost 4 bases and the J segment 4 bases; nucleotides outside the gene matches: 3. This CDR3 contains 14 residues. CDR3 coding DNA: TGTGCCAGTAGTAGGGGACAGATTAATGAAAAACTGTTTTTT. It translates to CASSRGQINEKLFF.

V gene TRBV29-1 combines with J gene TRBJ1-2, with TRBD1 matching over 10 bases. The length of the CDR3 is 16 residues. The junction had 10 bases not matched to a gene; V was cut back by 6 bases and J by 0 bases. Per germline, CDR1 SQVTM and CDR2 ANQGSEA. The CDR3 DNA is TGCAGCGTCTCCCCGGGACAGGGGTTCACTAACTATGGCTACACCTTC. Protein sequence: CSVSPGQGFTNYGYTF.

This clone was observed a handful of times. The rearrangement joins TRBV11-3 to TRBJ2-2, with D uncertain. V lost 0 bases, J lost 4 bases, and 3 bases lay in between. Germline values: CDR1 SGHNT, CDR2 YENEEA. The CDR3 has 13 amino acids. DNA of the CDR3: TGTGCCAGCAGCTTAGATCGCACCGGGGAGCTGTTTTTT. This sequence encodes CASSLDRTGELFF.

The chain uses TRBV9 and TRBJ1-6, with D unresolved. V lost 3 bases, J lost 7 bases, and 17 bases lay in between. The V gene's germline CDR1 is SGDLS and CDR2 YYNGEE. This CDR3 comprises 16 residues. The CDR3 protein is CASSATPDMRNSPLHF. The DNA for the CDR3 is TGTGCCAGCAGCGCGACACCCGATATGCGGAATTCACCCCTCCACTTT.

The gene calls are TRBV7-9 and TRBJ2-4, with 10 bases lining up with TRBD2. The length of the CDR3 is 19 residues. Losses at the gene ends were 5 bases for V and 0 bases for J; bases not matched to a gene: 13. CDR1 and CDR2 from the germline V gene are SEHNR and FQNEAQ (reference sequence). The CDR3 region has the DNA TGTGCCAGCAGCCCACCCCGAGGACTAGCGGCCTTAGCCAAAAACATTCAGTACTTC. Its translation is CASSPPRGLAALAKNIQYF. Full variable domain (remainder filled in from reference TRBV7-9 and TRBJ2-4): DTGVSQNPRHKITKRGQNVTFRCDPISEHNRLYWYRQTLGQGPEFLTYFQNEAQLEKSRLLSDRFSAERPKGSFSTLEIQRTEQGDSAMYLCASSPPRGLAALAKNIQYFGAGTRLSVL.

The rearrangement uses TRBV19 and TRBJ1-1; tentatively, D is TRBD1 (5 bases). The V gene lost 5 bases and the J gene lost 0 bases, with 16 bases spanning the gap. Germline assignment: CDR1 LNHDA and CDR2 SQIVND (reference sequence). This CDR3 region has 16 residues. The CDR3 sequence: CASSPFRRGMNTEAFF. DNA for the CDR3: TGTGCCAGTAGTCCTTTCCGGAGGGGAATGAACACTGAAGCTTTCTTT.

The table lists this clone with a count of one. The V gene is TRBV18, the J gene TRBJ1-5, with D unclear. This CDR3 spans 16 amino acids. Germline V lookup: CDR1 KGHSH, CDR2 LQKENI. V dropped 5 bases and J dropped 2 bases, with 16 bases sitting between them. DNA of the CDR3: TGTGCCAGCTCATCGTCCCGTACGGACGGCAATCAGCCCCAGCATTTT. Amino acid sequence: CASSSSRTDGNQPQHF.

This clone was seen just once. The chain joins TRBV2 to TRBJ2-3, with TRBD1 identical over 8 bases. V shed 4 bases and J 4 bases; nucleotides not matched to a gene: 7. The germline V gene encodes CDR1 SNHLY and CDR2 FYNNEI. The CDR3 totals 15 residues. The CDR3 is CASSVGGQGSDTQYF. Here the CDR3 DNA reads TGTGCCAGCAGTGTGGGTGGACAGGGTTCAGATACGCAGTATTTT.

The chain employs TRBV2 and TRBJ1-3; 9 bases align to TRBD1. This CDR3 is 14 amino acids long. The germline CDR1 and CDR2 sequences are SNHLY and FYNNEI. V was clipped by 8 bases and J by 3 bases; unmatched bases: 5. The CDR3 sequence: CASSQGAFGNTIYF. The CDR3 DNA reads TGTGCCAGCTCACAGGGGGCGTTTGGAAACACCATATATTTT.

This clone occurred a few times. This chain connects TRBV29-1 to TRBJ1-2; D may be TRBD1 (5 bases). CDR3 size: 12 residues. CDR1 and CDR2 (germline): SQVTM, ANQGSEA. The germline V and J ends were trimmed by 0 bases and 7 bases, with 9 bases remaining between them. The chain's CDR3 is CSVEEGTVGYTF. The CDR3 DNA follows: TGCAGCGTTGAAGAAGGGACCGTTGGCTACACCTTC.

V usage is TRBV5-1 and J usage is TRBJ1-6; tentatively, D is TRBD1 (6 bases). Germline CDR1 SGHRS, CDR2 YFSETQ. V gave up 4 bases and J gave up 7 bases, with 15 bases separating them. The CDR3 has 15 amino acids. CDR3 nucleotides: TGCGCCAGCAGCCCCGGACAGCTGGGGAATTCACCCCTCCACTTT. This codes for CASSPGQLGNSPLHF.

J is TRBJ1-1 and V is TRBV7-9; a weak D match, TRBD1 (5 bases). Trimming took 2 bases from V and 6 from J, leaving 19 bases between them. Germline CDR1 reads SEHNR; CDR2 reads FQNEAQ (reference sequence). The CDR3 contains 16 residues. The chain's CDR3 is CASSLLRGRGFPEAFF. Here the CDR3 DNA reads TGTGCCAGCAGCTTATTGCGGGGGAGGGGTTTCCCTGAAGCTTTCTTT.

The chain employs TRBV7-6 and TRBJ2-7; D is possibly TRBD2 (7 bases). This CDR3 spans 19 amino acids. V was clipped by 4 bases and J by 3 bases, with 28 bases between them. The germline V gene has CDR1 SGHVS and CDR2 FNYEAQ. CDR3: CASSSRGGEKAKYFYEQYF. The CDR3 coding sequence is TGTGCCAGCAGCTCAAGGGGGGGGGAGAAAGCGAAATATTTCTACGAGCAGTACTTC.

This chain joins TRBV6-5 and TRBJ2-5; 8 bases agree with TRBD1. CDR1 and CDR2 (germline): MNHEY, SVGAGI. The CDR3 is 12 amino acids. V was pared by 10 bases and J by 6 bases, with 7 bases of the junction left unmatched. This CDR3 reads CATRQGLKTQYF. CDR3 coding DNA: TGTGCCACACGACAGGGGTTGAAGACCCAGTACTTC.

The chain links TRBV29-1 to TRBJ2-1; TRBD2 agrees at 11 bases. The CDR3 extends over 16 amino acids. Germline values: CDR1 SQVTM, CDR2 ANQGSEA. The V gene end was trimmed by 2 bases and the J gene end by 5 bases; junction bases not matched to a gene: 8. For the CDR3, the DNA is TGCAGCGTTGAACCCCCTCGACTAGCGGGAAACAATGAGCAGTTCTTC. Amino acids: CSVEPPRLAGNNEQFF.

The CDR3 DNA follows: TGCGCCAGCGGTCGGACTAGCGGACCAAATGAGCAGTTCTTC. Translation gives CASGRTSGPNEQFF. The chain employs TRBV10-1 and TRBJ2-1, with 10 bases identical to TRBD2. The CDR3 runs 14 residues. Germline V lookup: CDR1 WNHNN, CDR2 SYGVQD (reference sequence). The V and J ends lost 8 bases and 7 bases, in that order; junction bases with no gene match: 8.

The chain is built from TRBV28 and TRBJ2-7; 7 nucleotides match TRBD2. The V gene end was trimmed by 6 bases and the J gene end by 2 bases; junction bases not matched to a gene: 10. The CDR3 totals 15 residues. Germline CDR1 MDHEN, CDR2 SYDVKM. CDR3 sequence reads: CASSAGGGGPYEQYF. The CDR3 bases are TGTGCCAGCAGCGCTGGGGGGGGAGGCCCCTACGAGCAGTACTTC.

The chain uses TRBV2 and TRBJ2-7, with 9 bases aligning to TRBD2. This CDR3 has 17 residues. CDR1 and CDR2 from the germline V gene are SNHLY and FYNNEI. Trimming at V came to 2 bases and at J to 7 bases, leaving 15 bases not matched to a gene. The CDR3 nucleotides read TGTGCCAGCAGTGAACGGTTTGTAGCGGGGGACCCGGGGGAGCAGTACTTC. Its translation is CASSERFVAGDPGEQYF. The full variable domain, its missing parts supplied by reference TRBV2 and TRBJ2-7, is EPEVTQTPSHQVTQMGQEVILRCVPISNHLYFYWYRQILGQKVEFLVSFYNNEISEKSEIFDDQFSVERPDGSNFTLKIRSTKLEDSAMYFCASSERFVAGDPGEQYFGPGTRLTVT.

The rearrangement links TRBV7-9 to TRBJ1-1, with a possible D match to TRBD1 (5 bases). The germline V gene has CDR1 SEHNR and CDR2 FQNEAQ (reference sequence). CDR3 size: 15 residues. Trimming cost V 2 bases and J 1 base, with 11 bases left between them. The CDR3 sequence is CASSLWARENTEAFF. CDR3 DNA sequence: TGTGCCAGCAGCTTATGGGCCAGGGAGAACACTGAAGCTTTCTTT.

This clone was counted between two and nine times. V is TRBV7-9 and J is TRBJ2-2; no firm D call. CDR1 and CDR2 (germline): SEHNR, FQNEAQ (reference sequence). This CDR3 is 13 amino acids long. Trimming took off 6 bases at V and 1 base at J, with 6 bases between the two ends. The CDR3, as DNA: TGTGCCAGCAGACCAGAGAACACCGGGGAGCTGTTTTTT. Residues: CASRPENTGELFF.

The CDR3 sequence: CASSPKGYGYTF. The CDR3 nucleotides read TGTGCCAGCAGCCCCAAAGGATATGGCTACACCTTC. This sequence joins TRBV2 and TRBJ1-2; D uncertain. Germline values: CDR1 SNHLY, CDR2 FYNNEI. The CDR3 consists of 12 residues. V was trimmed by 6 bases and J by 5 bases, leaving 10 bases between them. Drawing the rest from reference TRBV2 and TRBJ1-2, the complete variable domain is EPEVTQTPSHQVTQMGQEVILRCVPISNHLYFYWYRQILGQKVEFLVSFYNNEISEKSEIFDDQFSVERPDGSNFTLKIRSTKLEDSAMYFCASSPKGYGYTFGSGTRLTVV.

The table lists this clone with a count of one. The chain links TRBV6-5 to TRBJ1-3; TRBD1 agrees at 7 bases. This CDR3 spans 13 amino acids. Germline loops: CDR1 MNHEY, CDR2 SVGAGI. The ends lost 6 bases at V and 8 bases at J; junction bases unmatched: 7. The chain's CDR3 is CASSLDRADTIYF. The DNA of the CDR3 is TGTGCCAGCAGCCTCGACAGGGCCGACACCATATATTTT.

The rearrangement links TRBV5-1 to TRBJ1-3; D gene uncertain. The CDR3 is 14 amino acids. Trimming stripped 2 bases from V and 3 bases from J, with 9 bases between. Germline V gene sequence: CDR1 SGHRS, CDR2 YFSETQ. This CDR3 is CASSFGAFGNTIYF. Written as DNA, the CDR3 is TGCGCCAGCAGCTTCGGAGCTTTTGGAAACACCATATATTTT.

CDR3 residues: CASSLKITGGTGLNTEAFF. In DNA, the CDR3 is TGCGCCAGCAGCTTAAAAATAACAGGGGGCACGGGATTGAACACTGAAGCTTTCTTT. The V gene is TRBV5-1, the J gene TRBJ1-1, with TRBD1 matching 9 bases. Germline V CDR1 and CDR2: SGHRS, YFSETQ. The CDR3 is 19 residues long. The V and J ends lost 2 bases and 0 bases, in that order; junction bases with no gene match: 14.

The count of this clone is one. The chain has TRBV7-2 and TRBJ1-1; no reliable D call. CDR3 length: 16 residues. The V and J ends lost 1 base and 5 bases respectively, with 17 bases between them. Looked up from germline, CDR1 is SGHTA and CDR2 is FQGNSA. Written as DNA, the CDR3 is TGTGCCAGCAGCTTAGTGGGCAGAGCGCGACCAACTGAAGCTTTCTTT. Translating gives CASSLVGRARPTEAFF.

This chain links TRBV6-6 with TRBJ1-4; D gene ambiguous. The CDR3 covers 10 residues. Germline values: CDR1 MNHNY, CDR2 SVGAGI (reference sequence). Trimming stripped 8 bases from V and 14 bases from J, with 12 bases between. Here the CDR3 reads CASGPPGLFF. CDR3 in DNA: TGTGCCAGCGGGCCACCCGGTCTGTTTTTT.

The chain combines TRBV19 with TRBJ1-5, with D possibly being TRBD1 (5 bases). Deletions cut 3 bases from V and 6 bases from J, with 18 bases between. The CDR3 is 16 amino acids. CDR1 LNHDA and CDR2 SQIVND come from the germline V gene (reference sequence). The CDR3 nucleotides read TGTGCCAGTAGTATTCAACCGGGACTCGCGGGTCAGCCCCAGCATTTT. Protein product: CASSIQPGLAGQPQHF.